The 22 T cell receptor beta chains listed next were all sequenced from one sample in a study of post-analysis software for immune sequencing data (dated by TCRdb to between 2014 and 2017). Here is what the overall study found, with its caveats: A handful of TRBV segments, including TRBV5-6, TRBV5-1 and TRBV20-1, were significantly more frequent in patients than controls.

Libraries were constructed by PCR. The reads were generated on an Illumina HiSeq 2500. To reduce PCR and sequencing biases, unique molecular identifiers were incorporated into the TCR beta cDNA libraries. TCRdb reprocessed the public reads (quality trimming at Q25 with fastp, clone calling with MiXCR) and kept in-frame beta chains. For every CDR3 protein sequence, its rows merge into one entry that carries the most common genes and DNA. Present in this sample are 800,000 to 950,000 distinct CDR3 sequences, around 50% of which were seen just once. The ten largest make up approximately 4.3% of the sample. No antigen is known for these receptors. Sequences were obtained from blood. These receptor sequences come from a girl between 10 and 17 years old with multiple sclerosis.

This clonotype came up a few times. This chain joins TRBV3-1 and TRBJ2-7; D is uncertain. V was cut by 0 bases and J by 6 bases, with 12 bases left in between. CDR3 length equals 14 residues. In germline, CDR1 is LGHDT, CDR2 YNNKEL (reference sequence). The CDR3 DNA sequence: TGTGCCAGCAGCCAAGACAGGCTTCTGGCCGAGCAGTACTTC. Protein product: CASSQDRLLAEQYF.

This sequence joins TRBV2 and TRBJ1-5; 7 bases line up with TRBD1. Germline values: CDR1 SNHLY, CDR2 FYNNEI. The CDR3 runs 15 residues. V was pared by 7 bases and J by 5 bases, with 11 bases of the junction left unmatched. The CDR3 sequence: CASTWDSAMDQPQHF. The CDR3 region has the DNA TGTGCCAGCACCTGGGACAGTGCGATGGATCAGCCCCAGCATTTT.

In this sample, this clonotype turned up a few times. J is TRBJ2-5 and V is TRBV6-2 or TRBV6-3; D perhaps matches TRBD1 (6 bases). Germline CDR1 reads MNHEY; CDR2 reads SVGEGT. There are 15 residues in the CDR3. V shed 0 bases and J shed 2 bases, with 10 bases lying between them. CDR3 in amino acids: CASSYSSGHQETQYF. The DNA of the CDR3 is TGTGCCAGCAGTTACTCGTCGGGACATCAAGAGACCCAGTACTTC.

This clonotype was seen a few times. The chain uses TRBV6-6 and TRBJ1-1; TRBD1 is a possible D gene (5 bases). Trimming pared 2 bases from V and 0 bases from J, leaving 10 bases between. CDR1 MNHNY and CDR2 SVGAGI come from the germline V gene (reference sequence). The CDR3 consists of 15 residues. CDR3 DNA sequence: TGTGCCAGCAGTTACGCCGGACAAATGAACACTGAAGCTTTCTTT. It translates to CASSYAGQMNTEAFF.

The table lists this clonotype with a few counts. The CDR3: CSASDGGEYYGYTF. DNA of the CDR3: TGCAGTGCTAGTGATGGGGGGGAATACTATGGCTACACCTTC. The chain couples TRBV20-1 to TRBJ1-2, with D tentatively TRBD1 (5 bases). In germline, CDR1 is DFQATT, CDR2 SNEGSKA (reference sequence). Trimming removed 3 bases at V and 3 bases at J, with 14 bases between. The CDR3 consists of 14 residues.

J is TRBJ2-6 and V is TRBV6-4, with D perhaps matching TRBD1 (5 bases). The CDR3 has 16 amino acids. CDR1 and CDR2 (germline): MRHNA, SNTAGT. V dropped 2 bases and J dropped 0 bases, with 8 bases sitting between them. The CDR3 sequence: CASSDPRDSGANVLTF. In DNA, the CDR3 is TGTGCCAGCAGTGACCCCAGGGACTCTGGGGCCAACGTCCTGACTTTC.

The chain joins TRBV12-3 or TRBV12-4 to TRBJ2-7; 13 bases are shared with TRBD2. The CDR3 contains 19 residues. V lost 4 bases to trimming and J lost 0 bases; unmatched junction nucleotides: 12. This CDR3 reads CASSSTPGLAGLISYEQYF. The CDR3 DNA sequence: TGTGCCAGCAGTTCCACCCCGGGACTAGCGGGGTTGATCTCCTACGAGCAGTACTTC.

The V call is TRBV12-3 or TRBV12-4, the J call TRBJ2-7; D not resolved. The CDR3 length is 14 residues. Deletions cut 7 bases from V and 0 bases from J, with 13 bases between. CDR3 residues: CASTIGASSYEQYF. For the CDR3, the DNA is TGTGCCAGCACCATAGGCGCTAGCTCCTACGAGCAGTACTTC.

This clonotype appeared a single time. The chain combines TRBV20-1 with TRBJ2-1, with D possibly TRBD1 on 5 matching bases. Looked up from germline, CDR1 is DFQATT and CDR2 is SNEGSKA (reference sequence). The germline V and J ends were trimmed by 5 bases and 8 bases, with 16 bases remaining between them. The CDR3 has 13 amino acids. The CDR3 nucleotides are TGCAGTGCTGTTCGGTTAGGGGTCGATGAGCAGTTCTTC. Its translation: CSAVRLGVDEQFF.

This clonotype appeared a single time. V usage is TRBV9 and J usage is TRBJ2-1; possibly TRBD1 or TRBD2 for D (5 bases each). Germline CDR1 and CDR2: SGDLS and YYNGEE. The CDR3 sequence is 15 residues long. The V and J ends lost 3 bases and 1 base respectively, with 11 bases between them. CDR3 in DNA: TGTGCCAGCAGCGCCCGGGACGTATCCTACAATGAGCAGTTCTTC. Translated: CASSARDVSYNEQFF.

The chain joins TRBV27 to TRBJ1-1, with 8 nucleotides matching TRBD1. The CDR3 consists of 15 residues. Looked up from germline, CDR1 is MNHEY and CDR2 is SMNVEV (reference sequence). The V and J ends lost 1 base and 7 bases, in that order; junction bases with no gene match: 8. The CDR3, as DNA: TGTGCCAGCAGTTTATATCAGGGGGCAGGTGGTGAAGCTTTCTTT. Its translation is CASSLYQGAGGEAFF.

This chain links TRBV6-4 with TRBJ2-1; D gene unclear. CDR3 length: 12 amino acids. V was trimmed by 4 bases and J by 9 bases, leaving 10 bases between them. The germline CDR1 and CDR2 sequences are MRHNA and SNTAGT. CDR3 residues: CASSVGIGEQFF. The CDR3 DNA reads as TGTGCCAGCAGTGTGGGAATCGGTGAGCAGTTCTTC.

The rearrangement joins TRBV29-1 to TRBJ2-7; TRBD1 agrees at 7 bases. This CDR3 is 15 amino acids long. V dropped 2 bases and J dropped 0; count of bases not matched to a gene: 7. Germline V gene sequence: CDR1 SQVTM, CDR2 ANQGSEA. CDR3: CSVERRQGSSYEQYF. As DNA, the CDR3 is TGCAGCGTTGAAAGGCGACAGGGCAGCTCCTACGAGCAGTACTTC.

A few counts support this clonotype. The chain couples TRBV12-3 or TRBV12-4 to TRBJ2-5, with 8 bases aligning to TRBD1. V was pared by 5 bases and J by 4 bases, with 6 bases of the junction left unmatched. The CDR3 extends over 14 amino acids. CDR3 DNA: TGTGCCAGCAGTCCCCGGACAGGGCCAGAGACCCAGTACTTC. Its translation is CASSPRTGPETQYF.

The chain uses TRBV11-2 and TRBJ2-1, with 13 bases identical to TRBD2. Germline V gene data show CDR1 as SGHAT and CDR2 as FQNNGV. J was trimmed by 6 bases and V by 2 bases; bases with no gene match: 7. The CDR3 loop spans 17 amino acids. DNA of the CDR3: TGTGCCAGCAGCTTACGACGACTAGCGGGAGGCCTCAATGAGCAGTTCTTC. Amino acid sequence: CASSLRRLAGGLNEQFF.

This clonotype was seen a few times. This chain links TRBV29-1 with TRBJ2-3, with D perhaps matching TRBD1 (7 bases). Looked up from germline, CDR1 is SQVTM and CDR2 is ANQGSEA. V dropped 0 bases and J dropped 3 bases, with 19 bases sitting between them. The CDR3 runs to 17 residues. CDR3 DNA sequence: TGCAGCGTTGAAGACCGCCTGAGGAGGGGGCTAACAGATACGCAGTATTTT. Translation gives CSVEDRLRRGLTDTQYF.

This rearrangement joins TRBV7-8 to TRBJ1-5; D perhaps matches TRBD1 (5 bases). The length of the CDR3 is 16 residues. The germline V gene encodes CDR1 SGHVS and CDR2 FQNEAQ. The ends were cut back, 5 bases at V and 4 bases at J, with 18 bases in the middle. The CDR3 sequence is CASSHLRGDANQPQHF. The CDR3 DNA reads as TGTGCCAGCAGCCATCTTCGGGGGGACGCAAATCAGCCCCAGCATTTT.

The chain couples TRBV20-1 to TRBJ2-1; 12 positions agree with TRBD2. There are 15 residues in the CDR3. Germline assignment: CDR1 DFQATT and CDR2 SNEGSKA (reference sequence). The trim removed 6 bases at V and 8 bases at J, leaving 11 bases unmatched. Written as DNA, the CDR3 is TGCAGTGCCTACGGACTAGCGGGATCTTACGATGAGCAGTTCTTC. This gives the protein CSAYGLAGSYDEQFF.

This rearrangement joins TRBV7-9 to TRBJ2-1; maybe TRBD1 (7 bases). The germline CDR1 and CDR2 sequences are SEHNR and FQNEAQ (reference sequence). CDR3 length equals 17 residues. Deletions cut 5 bases from V and 4 bases from J, with 21 bases between. CDR3 in amino acids: CASSPNFQGGQYNEQFF. The CDR3 DNA follows: TGTGCCAGCAGCCCGAACTTTCAGGGGGGCCAATACAATGAGCAGTTCTTC.

The CDR3 DNA reads as TGTGCCAGCAGCCAAGGGTCGTCCGGACTAGCGCGAACAGATACGCAGTATTTT. Translating it yields CASSQGSSGLARTDTQYF. The V call is TRBV3-1, the J call TRBJ2-3; 9 bases line up with TRBD2. Looked up from germline, CDR1 is LGHDT and CDR2 is YNNKEL (reference sequence). CDR3 size: 18 residues. Unmatched junction bases numbered 11, after V lost 1 base and J lost 3 bases.

The genes are TRBV5-1 and TRBJ2-7; 8 bases are shared with TRBD1. Germline assignment: CDR1 SGHRS and CDR2 YFSETQ. The CDR3 length is 14 residues. The trim removed 1 base at V and 6 bases at J, leaving 6 bases unmatched. This CDR3 reads CASSLTLTGGEQYF. The CDR3 DNA follows: TGCGCCAGCAGCTTGACCCTTACAGGGGGCGAGCAGTACTTC.

The V and J genes are TRBV29-1 and TRBJ2-3, with TRBD1 as a possible D gene (6 bases). The V end was cut by 1 base, the J end by 1 base, with 9 bases between. The germline V gene encodes CDR1 SQVTM and CDR2 ANQGSEA. The length of the CDR3 is 14 residues. CDR3 loop: CSVEGDIRTDTQYF. CDR3 nucleotide sequence: TGCAGCGTTGAAGGGGACATACGCACAGATACGCAGTATTTT.